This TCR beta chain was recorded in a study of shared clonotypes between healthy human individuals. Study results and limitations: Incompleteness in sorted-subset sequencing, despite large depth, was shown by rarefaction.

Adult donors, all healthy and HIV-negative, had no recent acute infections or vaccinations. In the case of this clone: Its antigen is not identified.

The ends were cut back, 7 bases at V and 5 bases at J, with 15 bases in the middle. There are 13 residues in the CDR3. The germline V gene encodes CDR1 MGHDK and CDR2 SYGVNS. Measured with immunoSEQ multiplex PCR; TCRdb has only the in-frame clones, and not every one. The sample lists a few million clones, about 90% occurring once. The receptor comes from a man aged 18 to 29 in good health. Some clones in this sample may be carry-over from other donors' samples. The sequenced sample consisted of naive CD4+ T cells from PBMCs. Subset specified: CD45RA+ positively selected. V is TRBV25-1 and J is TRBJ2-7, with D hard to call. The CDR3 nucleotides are TGTGCCAGCAACAACGGCGTGGCTCACGAGCAGTACTTC. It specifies CASNNGVAHEQYF.